This T cell receptor (beta chain) appears in the sequencing data of a study of Graves' ophthalmopathy and Graves' hyperthyroidism. Study details: Samples of peripheral blood were obtained at initial diagnosis, prior to treatment of any kind. Findings and limits, study-wide: Clonotypes were expanded in thyroid at above 0.001 frequency, and most also appeared in blood.

The CDR3 has 13 amino acids. V shed 3 bases and J shed 6 bases, with 11 bases lying between them. This clonotype showed up many times. Its matching antigen is unknown. TCR beta CDR3 amplification used RNA transcripts. The first round was an RT-PCR with HTBI primers, and the second round was a multiplex PCR. TCRdb re-called the multiplex PCR reads through MiXCR, storing one row per CDR3 protein. The sample carries about 170,000 distinct CDR3 sequences, less than 45% recorded once. The material sequenced was peripheral blood. The receptor was isolated from a woman aged 40 to 49 with Graves' ophthalmopathy. This chain connects TRBV12-3 or TRBV12-4 to TRBJ1-1, with D possibly TRBD1 on 5 matching bases. Here the CDR3 DNA reads TGTGCCAGCAGTTTCCGGCAGGGCTCTGAAGCTTTCTTT. Its protein product is CASSFRQGSEAFF.